This TCR beta chain was recovered during a study of cytomegalovirus exposure and HLA in healthy donors. Amplification used 60 Vbeta primers and 13 Jbeta primers. The assay was immunoSEQ multiplex PCR, and TCRdb's table has in-frame clones only and misses some. This table holds 100,000 to 150,000 clones, 60% to 80% found once. The CDR3 is 18 amino acids. J lost 2 bases, V lost 4 bases, and 14 bases had no gene match. Germline V gene sequence: CDR1 SGHNT, CDR2 YYREEE (reference sequence). Details on this clone: Its antigen remains unknown.

Study-level findings and limits: The CMV antigen specificity of a few CMV-associated chains was confirmed through in vitro analysis. According to a later analysis, donors in an Asian-associated ancestry cluster reportedly had fewer N-insertions than the approximately 670-donor mean. In an earlier analysis, most TCR beta V segments were productive about 87% or about 30% of the time. Investigators reported over 150 TCR beta chains as tied to cytomegalovirus.

The sequenced sample was PBMCs. The rearrangement links TRBV5-4 to TRBJ2-5; 10 nucleotides line up with TRBD1. This TCR was recovered from a woman between 55 and 75 years old in good health and CMV-seropositive. CDR3 region: CASSPVGATGGVQETQYF. DNA of the CDR3: TGTGCCAGCAGCCCCGTCGGGGCGACAGGGGGCGTACAAGAGACCCAGTACTTC.